Shown below are 31 T cell receptor beta chains from a single sample sequenced in a study of blood T cell repertoires in COVID-19. The repertoire was sequenced with immunoSEQ multiplex PCR; TCRdb's copy has only in-frame clones and lacks some. The sample consists of some 170,000 clones, roughly 80% of them appearing once. Sequenced input: peripheral blood. All receptors derive from a man between 65 and 85 years old with acute or convalescent COVID-19.

The chain recombines TRBV5-6 with TRBJ2-3; 7 bases agree with TRBD2. The germline V gene has CDR1 SGHDT and CDR2 YYEEEE. This CDR3 has 17 amino acids. V trimming: 0 bases; J trimming: 2 bases; junction bases outside the gene matches: 9. The CDR3 coding sequence is TGTGCCAGCAGCTTGGCGGCGTCTAGCGGCCCCACAGATACGCAGTATTTT. This codes for CASSLAASSGPTDTQYF. The full variable domain, completed using reference TRBV5-6 and TRBJ2-3, is DAGVTQSPTHLIKTRGQQVTLRCSPKSGHDTVSWYQQALGQGPQFIFQYYEEEERQRGNFPDRFSGHQFPNYSSELNVNALLLGDSALYLCASSLAASSGPTDTQYFGPGTRLTVL.

DNA of the CDR3: TGTGCCAGCAGCCAGATGTCGGCCCCCGGGACTAGCGGGAGGGCGACAGATACGCAGTATTTT. It yields the protein CASSQMSAPGTSGRATDTQYF. The chain uses TRBV6-6 and TRBJ2-3; TRBD2 agrees at 16 bases. CDR1 is MNHNY and CDR2 is SVGAGI in the germline V gene (reference sequence). CDR3 length: 21 residues. Trimming took 6 bases from V and 3 from J; bases not matched to a gene: 18.

The V call is TRBV15, the J call TRBJ1-1, with a tentative D call TRBD1 (5 bases). Germline CDR1 is LNHNV and CDR2 is YYDKDF (reference sequence). The V end was cut by 4 bases, the J end by 1 base, with 13 bases between. The CDR3 has 15 residues. CDR3 amino acids: CATSIPSTGNTEAFF. For the CDR3, the DNA is TGTGCCACCAGCATCCCCTCCACAGGGAACACTGAAGCTTTCTTT. Combining the CDR3 with reference TRBV15 and TRBJ1-1 gives the whole variable domain DAMVIQNPRYQVTQFGKPVTLSCSQTLNHNVMYWYQQKSSQAPKLLFHYYDKDFNNEADTPDNFQSRRPNTSFCFLDIRSPGLGDTAMYLCATSIPSTGNTEAFFGQGTRLTVV.

This chain uses TRBV5-1 with TRBJ2-5; D possibly corresponds to TRBD1 (6 bases). The CDR3 consists of 14 residues. Germline loops: CDR1 SGHRS, CDR2 YFSETQ. Trimming took 1 base from V and 2 from J, leaving 9 bases between them. The CDR3 here is CASSLTGQQETQYF. The DNA of the CDR3 is TGCGCCAGCAGCTTGACTGGACAGCAAGAGACCCAGTACTTC.

Comments on this clone: The junction differs from germline at one of its ends, possibly a read error. CDR3 region: CVSTTDRDTTNEKLFF. In DNA form, the CDR3 reads TGTGTCAGCACCACGGACAGGGATACAACTAATGAAAAACTGTTTTTT. The rearrangement links TRBV28 to TRBJ1-4; TRBD1 matches at 8 bases. CDR3 length equals 16 residues. Germline-derived CDR1 and CDR2 are MDHEN and SYDVKM.

The V and J genes are TRBV6-1 and TRBJ2-7; tentative D call: TRBD2 (6 bases). Trimming cost V 3 bases and J 7 bases, with 19 bases left between them. Germline CDR1 MNHNS, CDR2 SASEGT. The CDR3 totals 15 residues. CDR3 DNA: TGTGCCAGCAGTGATCTGGGGGGAGGCCCGGGGGAGCAGTACTTC. It yields the protein CASSDLGGGPGEQYF.

The V call is TRBV4-1, the J call TRBJ1-3; D ambiguous. Trimming took off 0 bases at V and 2 bases at J, with 8 bases between the two ends. Looked up from germline, CDR1 is MGHRA and CDR2 is YSYEKL. The CDR3 sequence is 15 residues long. CDR3 bases: TGCGCCAGCAGCCAAGATGTCAGGCCTGGAAACACCATATATTTT. Translating it yields CASSQDVRPGNTIYF.

The chain joins TRBV6-1 to TRBJ1-5; no definite D call. From germline, CDR1 is MNHNS and CDR2 SASEGT. Trimming removed 2 bases at V and 3 bases at J, with 11 bases between. The CDR3 contains 15 residues. CDR3: CASSELDNLNQPQHF. CDR3 bases: TGTGCCAGCAGTGAACTAGATAACCTCAATCAGCCCCAGCATTTT.

The CDR3 bases are TGTGCCAGCAGCCATCGTGGCAGGGGGAACACTGAAGCTTTCTTT. Amino acids: CASSHRGRGNTEAFF. V is TRBV5-6 and J is TRBJ1-1; D is possibly TRBD1 (6 bases). Between the trimmed V and J ends, which lost 4 bases and 1 base, there was a span of 14 bases. The CDR3 has 15 amino acids. The germline V gene has CDR1 SGHDT and CDR2 YYEEEE.

The CDR3: CASSLTRQGGAGGYTF. CDR3 DNA: TGTGCCAGCTCACTTACCCGACAGGGGGGAGCTGGGGGCTACACCTTC. The V call is TRBV18, the J call TRBJ1-2, with 9 nucleotides matching TRBD1. Looked up from germline, CDR1 is KGHSH and CDR2 is LQKENI. This CDR3 comprises 16 residues. The junction had 14 bases not matched to a gene; V was cut back by 4 bases and J by 8 bases.

This rearrangement joins TRBV6-2 or TRBV6-3 to TRBJ2-1; 11 nucleotides match TRBD2. J lost 10 bases, V lost 6 bases, and 11 bases had no gene match. Germline V gene sequence: CDR1 MNHEY, CDR2 SVGEGT. This CDR3 contains 15 residues. Here the CDR3 DNA reads TGTGCCAGCAGCCCTCAAAGACTAGCGGGAAACGAGCAGTTCTTC. Protein sequence: CASSPQRLAGNEQFF.

This clone has just a few counts. The V and J genes are TRBV5-6 and TRBJ1-2, with a weak D call TRBD1 (6 bases). The CDR3 runs to 13 residues. Between the trimmed V and J ends, which lost 0 bases and 8 bases, there was a span of 11 bases. Germline CDR1 SGHDT, CDR2 YYEEEE. CDR3 sequence (DNA): TGTGCCAGCAGCTTGGCCACAGGGAACGGCTACACCTTC. Translated, it gives CASSLATGNGYTF.

The gene calls are TRBV10-3 and TRBJ2-2, with D uncertain. V was trimmed by 6 bases and J by 3 bases, leaving 11 bases between them. Germline V gene sequence: CDR1 ENHRY, CDR2 SYGVKD. The CDR3 has 14 amino acids. This CDR3 reads CAIRRQPDTGELFF. The DNA of the CDR3 is TGTGCCATCAGAAGACAACCGGACACCGGGGAGCTGTTTTTT.

There are a few counts of this clone. This rearrangement joins TRBV5-1 to TRBJ2-7, with a possible D match to TRBD1 (6 bases). There are 12 residues in the CDR3. V was clipped by 0 bases and J by 6 bases, with 7 bases between them. Germline V gives CDR1 SGHRS, CDR2 YFSETQ. The CDR3 DNA follows: TGCGCCAGCAGCTTGGTAGGGGGCGAGCAGTACTTC. Encoded protein: CASSLVGGEQYF.

CDR3 region: CASTGGTAIDTF. The CDR3 bases are TGTGCCAGCACGGGGGGGACAGCGATTGACACCTTC. This sequence joins TRBV6-6 and TRBJ1-2; TRBD1 matches at 7 bases. This CDR3 comprises 12 residues. Germline assignment: CDR1 MNHNY and CDR2 SVGAGI (reference sequence). The V and J ends lost 7 bases and 12 bases, in that order; junction bases with no gene match: 11.

The genes are TRBV27 and TRBJ1-2; D unclear. V dropped 6 bases and J dropped 6 bases, with 17 bases sitting between them. The CDR3 spans 14 residues. Germline loops: CDR1 MNHEY, CDR2 SMNVEV (reference sequence). The CDR3 region is CASRKARVEDGYTF. The CDR3 DNA reads as TGTGCCAGCAGAAAAGCGCGGGTTGAGGATGGCTACACCTTC.

The gene calls are TRBV12-5 and TRBJ1-1; the D is unclear. CDR1 is LGHNT, CDR2 FRNRAP, per germline. Trimming took 6 bases from V and 4 from J, leaving 12 bases between them. This CDR3 spans 13 amino acids. CDR3 sequence: CASGPDGVTEAFF. In DNA, the CDR3 is TGTGCTAGTGGCCCCGACGGAGTCACTGAAGCTTTCTTT.

This chain uses TRBV11-3 with TRBJ2-7; 7 bases match TRBD2. Trimming cost V 1 base and J 2 bases; bases outside gene matches: 5. Germline V lookup: CDR1 SGHNT, CDR2 YENEEA. The CDR3 sequence is 15 residues long. The CDR3 spells CASSLGLADPYEQYF. The CDR3 DNA reads TGTGCCAGCAGCTTAGGGCTAGCGGATCCCTACGAGCAGTACTTC.

J is TRBJ2-7 and V is TRBV21-1; the listed D gene, TRBD1, was not tested against the DNA. TRBV21-1 is listed as a pseudogene. The CDR3 is 13 residues long. The CDR3 DNA reads as TGTGCCAGCAGCAAAGCGGGACATCACGAGCAGTACTTC. Amino acid sequence: CASSKAGHHEQYF.

V gene TRBV4-1 combines with J gene TRBJ2-7, with 12 bases lining up with TRBD1. Germline V lookup: CDR1 MGHRA, CDR2 YSYEKL. The J segment lost 5 bases and the V segment lost 2 bases, leaving 4 bases of the junction unmatched. The CDR3 sequence is 15 residues long. The CDR3 sequence: CASSQPGQGADEQYF. Written as DNA, the CDR3 is TGCGCCAGCAGCCAACCGGGACAGGGGGCGGACGAGCAGTACTTC.

This clone appeared many times. V and J are TRBV6-4 and TRBJ2-6; D remains ambiguous. Trimming left V 2 bases short and J 0 bases short, with 11 bases between. The CDR3 runs 17 residues. CDR1 is MRHNA, CDR2 SNTAGT, per germline. CDR3 DNA sequence: TGTGCCAGCAGTGACCTTAGCAGCGACTCTGGGGCCAACGTCCTGACTTTC. It yields the protein CASSDLSSDSGANVLTF.

This clone was observed once. This chain connects TRBV11-3 to TRBJ2-2; no clear D. Germline values: CDR1 SGHNT, CDR2 YENEEA. The germline V and J ends were trimmed by 5 bases and 3 bases, with 13 bases remaining between them. The CDR3 has 15 residues. DNA for the CDR3: TGTGCCAGCAGCACATTTATGGTGGACACCGGGGAGCTGTTTTTT. It is translated as CASSTFMVDTGELFF.

This chain connects TRBV11-2 to TRBJ2-3, with D perhaps matching TRBD2 (6 bases). There are 15 residues in the CDR3. V was pared by 5 bases and J by 2 bases, with 14 bases between. Germline V CDR1 and CDR2: SGHAT, FQNNGV. Here the CDR3 DNA reads TGTGCCAGCAGCGTCACCGGGACTTCCACAGATACGCAGTATTTT. Amino acid sequence: CASSVTGTSTDTQYF.

This clone was counted only a few times. This chain uses TRBV11-2 with TRBJ2-1; maybe TRBD2 (5 bases). The CDR3 covers 11 residues. V lost 3 bases, J lost 8 bases, and 5 bases lay in between. Germline CDR1 SGHAT, CDR2 FQNNGV. CDR3: CASSFSDEQFF. In DNA form, the CDR3 reads TGTGCCAGCAGCTTTAGCGATGAGCAGTTCTTC. Looking up the rest from reference TRBV11-2 and TRBJ2-1 gives the full variable domain: EAGVAQSPRYKIIEKRQSVAFWCNPISGHATLYWYQQILGQGPKLLIQFQNNGVVDDSQLPKDRFSAERLKGVDSTLKIQPAKLEDSAVYLCASSFSDEQFFGPGTRLTVL.

Here the CDR3 reads CASTTGTRIFSGNTIYF. The CDR3 DNA follows: TGTGCCAGCACCACCGGGACACGGATATTCTCTGGAAACACCATATATTTT. The V and J genes are TRBV28 and TRBJ1-3, with D tentatively TRBD1 (6 bases). From germline, CDR1 is MDHEN and CDR2 SYDVKM. Trimming cost V 7 bases and J 0 bases, with 19 bases left between them. CDR3 length: 17 amino acids.

The CDR3 DNA sequence: TGTGCCAGCAGCTTTGAGGGACAGCCCACAGATACGCAGTATTTT. Protein: CASSFEGQPTDTQYF. The chain carries TRBV5-4 and TRBJ2-3, with TRBD1 identical over 7 bases. This CDR3 comprises 15 residues. After removal of 2 bases from V and 2 bases from J, the junction contained 5 bases not matched to a gene. The germline V gene encodes CDR1 SGHNT and CDR2 YYREEE (reference sequence).

The gene calls are TRBV11-3 and TRBJ1-1; D may be TRBD1 (6 bases). V was pared by 5 bases and J by 0 bases, with 13 bases between. This CDR3 is 15 amino acids long. The germline CDR1 and CDR2 sequences are SGHNT and YENEEA. The CDR3 DNA reads as TGTGCCAGCAGCGCATCCGGGACAATGAACACTGAAGCTTTCTTT. Translation gives CASSASGTMNTEAFF.

The V gene is TRBV9, the J gene TRBJ1-5; D not certain. The germline CDR1 and CDR2 sequences are SGDLS and YYNGEE. This CDR3 contains 16 residues. Trimming removed 0 bases at V and 2 bases at J, with 12 bases between. CDR3 protein: CASSVGPGLGNQPQHF. The CDR3, as DNA: TGTGCCAGCAGCGTAGGTCCAGGACTAGGCAATCAGCCCCAGCATTTT. Full variable domain (missing parts from reference TRBV9 and TRBJ1-5): DSGVTQTPKHLITATGQRVTLRCSPRSGDLSVYWYQQSLDQGLQFLIQYYNGEERAKGNILERFSAQQFPDLHSELNLSSLELGDSALYFCASSVGPGLGNQPQHFGDGTRLSIL.

The chain is built from TRBV5-1 and TRBJ2-7; D is unclear. Germline CDR1 and CDR2: SGHRS and YFSETQ. The CDR3 is made up of 14 amino acids. Trimming removed 5 bases from V and 4 bases from J, with 16 bases in between. CDR3 in DNA: TGCGCCAGCAGTCTTGGGCAGCTTTTTTACGAGCAGTACTTC. Translating it yields CASSLGQLFYEQYF.

This clone has a handful of counts. The chain recombines TRBV5-6 with TRBJ2-1; 13 bases fit TRBD2. The length of the CDR3 is 16 residues. Trimming took 5 bases from V and 9 from J; bases not matched to a gene: 11. Germline V gene data show CDR1 as SGHDT and CDR2 as YYEEEE. This CDR3 reads CASSYETSGGAIEQFF. CDR3 DNA sequence: TGTGCCAGCAGTTACGAAACTAGCGGGGGGGCCATTGAGCAGTTCTTC.

The gene calls are TRBV5-1 and TRBJ2-5; D may be TRBD2 (6 bases). Germline loops: CDR1 SGHRS, CDR2 YFSETQ. V lost 0 bases and J 2 bases, leaving 14 bases between the germline ends. CDR3 length equals 16 residues. The CDR3 loop is CASSLGGLILQETQYF. The DNA for the CDR3 is TGCGCCAGCAGCTTGGGGGGACTGATCCTACAAGAGACCCAGTACTTC. The full variable domain, its missing parts supplied by reference TRBV5-1 and TRBJ2-5, is KAGVTQTPRYLIKTRGQQVTLSCSPISGHRSVSWYQQTPGQGLQFLFEYFSETQRNKGNFPGRFSGRQFSNSRSEMNVSTLELGDSALYLCASSLGGLILQETQYFGPGTRLLVL.